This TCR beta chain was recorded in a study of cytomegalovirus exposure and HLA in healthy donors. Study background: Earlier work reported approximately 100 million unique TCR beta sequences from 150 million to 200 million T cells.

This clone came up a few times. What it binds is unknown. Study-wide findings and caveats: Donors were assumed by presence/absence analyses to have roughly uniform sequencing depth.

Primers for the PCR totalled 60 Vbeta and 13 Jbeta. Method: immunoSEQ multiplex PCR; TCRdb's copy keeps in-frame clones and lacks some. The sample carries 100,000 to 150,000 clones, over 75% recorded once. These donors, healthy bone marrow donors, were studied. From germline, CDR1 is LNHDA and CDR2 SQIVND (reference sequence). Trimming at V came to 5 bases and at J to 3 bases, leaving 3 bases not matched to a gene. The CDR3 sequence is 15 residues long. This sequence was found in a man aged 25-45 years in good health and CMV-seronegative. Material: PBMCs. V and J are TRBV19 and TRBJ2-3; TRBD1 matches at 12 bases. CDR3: CASSGDRGRTDTQYF. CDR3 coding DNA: TGTGCCAGTAGTGGGGACAGGGGGCGAACAGATACGCAGTATTTT. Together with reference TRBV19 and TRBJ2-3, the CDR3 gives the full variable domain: DGGITQSPKYLFRKEGQNVTLSCEQNLNHDAMYWYRQDPGQGLRLIYYSQIVNDFQKGDIAEGYSVSREKKESFPLTVTSAQKNPTAFYLCASSGDRGRTDTQYFGPGTRLTVL.